A selection of T cell receptor beta chains follows, all from one sample in a study of immune characterization of retroperitoneal liposarcoma. TCRdb re-called the PCR reads through MiXCR, storing one row per CDR3 protein. Among fewer than 3,000 distinct CDR3 sequences listed, 45% to 50% were seen once. Sequenced input: tumor tissue. Receptor source: a male donor with retroperitoneal liposarcoma. CDR3s include the opening cysteine and the closing phenylalanine or tryptophan. The order of the fields is J gene, D gene, V gene, clone size, CDR3 DNA, CDR3 protein. A D gene is named only where the DNA matches it firmly. The size entry is marked missing in some rows and otherwise reads once, few, many or a size class.

>TRBJ1-2|NA|TRBV6-1|NA
TGTGCCAGCACCCCTGGGCGGATCAACTATGGCTACACCTTC
CASTPGRINYGYTF
>TRBJ2-7|NA|TRBV11-1|NA
TGTGCCAGCAGCTTAGGAGGGACGCAGCAGTACTTC
CASSLGGTQQYF
>TRBJ1-6|NA|TRBV6-4|NA
TGTGCCAGCAGACCGCCGGGCCTGAGCTCCTATAATTCACCCCTCCACTTT
CASRPPGLSSYNSPLHF
>TRBJ2-1|TRBD2|TRBV6-8|NA
TGTGCCAGCAGTTACGACCTAGCGGGAGGGAATGAGCAGTTCTTC
CASSYDLAGGNEQFF
>TRBJ2-2|NA|TRBV7-2|NA
TGTGCCAGCAGCTTAAGTGGTAGATGGGGGAACACCGGGGAGCTGTTTTTT
CASSLSGRWGNTGELFF
>TRBJ2-2|NA|TRBV6-1|NA
TGTGCCACGCACGGGAACACCGGGGAGCTGTTTTTT
CATHGNTGELFF
>TRBJ2-3|TRBD1|TRBV11-3|NA
TGTGCCAGCAGCTTTAGGGCCGACAGGGTGACAGATACGCAGTATTTT
CASSFRADRVTDTQYF
>TRBJ1-6|TRBD1|TRBV6-1|once
TGTGCCAGCACCGGGACAGATAATTCACCCCTCCACTTT
CASTGTDNSPLHF
>TRBJ2-3|NA|TRBV6-1|NA
TGTGCCAGCAAAACGGGAGATACGCAGTATTTT
CASKTGDTQYF
>TRBJ2-1|NA|TRBV12-3/TRBV12-4|NA
TGTGCCAGCAGTTTAGCGCTGGTGGGGAATGAGCAGTTCTTC
CASSLALVGNEQFF
>TRBJ2-5|NA|TRBV12-5|NA
TGTGCTAGTGGACCTAGCCGCTACAATGAGCAGTACTTC
CASGPSRYNEQYF
>TRBJ2-7|NA|TRBV7-6|NA
TGTGCCAGCAGCTTAGGACAGGACAATGAGCAGTACTTC
CASSLGQDNEQYF
>TRBJ2-3|NA|TRBV6-1|few
TGTGCCAGCAGAGTGGACGGAGAAGATACGCAGTATTTT
CASRVDGEDTQYF
>TRBJ2-7|NA|TRBV6-1|NA
TGTGCCAGCAGTACTATTACAGGTGACCTCGGGGGAAACTACGAGCAGTACTTC
CASSTITGDLGGNYEQYF
>TRBJ2-2|NA|TRBV12-3/TRBV12-4|NA
TGTGCCAGCTCCTTGGGCAGGGAATCCGGGGAGCTGTTTTTT
CASSLGRESGELFF
>TRBJ2-3|NA|TRBV10-2|NA
TGCGCCAGCAGTGACCCGATACGCACAGATACGCAGTATTTT
CASSDPIRTDTQYF
>TRBJ2-2|NA|TRBV4-1|NA
TGCGCCAGCAGCCAAGTGGTCCTGAACACCGGGGAGCTGTTTTTT
CASSQVVLNTGELFF
>TRBJ2-3|NA|TRBV6-1|NA
TGTGCCAGCAGGTCCTCAGATACGCAGTATTTT
CASRSSDTQYF
>TRBJ2-1|NA|TRBV4-3|NA
TGCGCCAGCAGCCAAGCCGCCTTACTAGTGGCTGGTTTCGATGAGCAGTTCTTC
CASSQAALLVAGFDEQFF